This T cell receptor (beta chain) was obtained from a study of identical twins. Whole-study findings and limits: Among out-of-frame alpha sequences shared by twins, low generation probability occurred in excess. Beta out-of-frame sequences showed weaker excess twin sharing.

A template switching step contributed a universal primer site, while unique molecular identifiers were present in the cDNA. A single record per CDR3 protein comes from TCRdb applying MiXCR to the 5' RACE reads. The profile covers about 570,000 distinct CDR3 sequences, with 7.5% to 10% appearing a single time and approximately 3% taken by the ten largest. V was pared by 5 bases and J by 9 bases, with 13 bases between. The CDR3 spans 13 residues. Germline CDR1 and CDR2: KGHDR and SFDVKD. With no exceptions, donors were healthy Caucasians. Notes on this clonotype: What it binds is not known.

This sample was also put to use in a study of yellow fever vaccine responses in identical twins.

The receptor was derived from a young woman in good health. This chain joins TRBV24-1 and TRBJ1-5, with D maybe TRBD1 (5 bases). Material: PBMCs. The CDR3 DNA reads TGTGCCACCAGTGGCTCCCGGAGGGGGCCCCAGCATTTT. It yields the protein CATSGSRRGPQHF.